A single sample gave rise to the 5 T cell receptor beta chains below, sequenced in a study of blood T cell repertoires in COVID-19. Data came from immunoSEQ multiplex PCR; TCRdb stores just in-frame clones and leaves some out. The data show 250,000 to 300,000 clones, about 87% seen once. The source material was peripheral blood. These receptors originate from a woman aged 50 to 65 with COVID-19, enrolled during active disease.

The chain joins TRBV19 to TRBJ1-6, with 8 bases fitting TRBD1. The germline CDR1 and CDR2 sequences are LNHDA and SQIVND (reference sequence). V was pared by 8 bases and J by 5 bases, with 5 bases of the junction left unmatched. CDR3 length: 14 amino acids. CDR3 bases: TGTGCCAGTGGACAGGGTTGGAATAATTCACCCCTCCACTTT. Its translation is CASGQGWNNSPLHF.

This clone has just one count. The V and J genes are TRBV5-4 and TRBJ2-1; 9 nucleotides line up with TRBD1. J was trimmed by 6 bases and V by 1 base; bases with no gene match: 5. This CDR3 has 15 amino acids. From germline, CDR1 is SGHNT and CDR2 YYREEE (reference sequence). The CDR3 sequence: CASSLPGQGINEQFF. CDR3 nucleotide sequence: TGTGCCAGCAGCTTGCCGGGACAGGGAATCAATGAGCAGTTCTTC.

CDR3 bases: TGTGCCAGTAGTATAGGCGGGAGACACAGGTCGCCCCAGCATTTT. This encodes CASSIGGRHRSPQHF. The chain has TRBV19 and TRBJ1-5; possibly TRBD1 for D (5 bases). The CDR3 is 15 amino acids. Germline V lookup: CDR1 LNHDA, CDR2 SQIVND (reference sequence). V dropped 1 base and J dropped 9 bases, with 16 bases sitting between them.

The CDR3 nucleotides read TGTGCCAGCTCATCCTACAGGGACACTGAAGCTTTCTTT. Its protein is CASSSYRDTEAFF. The rearrangement links TRBV18 to TRBJ1-1; D is perhaps TRBD1 (6 bases). Trimming cost V 5 bases and J 3 bases, with 10 bases left between them. The CDR3 consists of 13 residues. The germline gives CDR1 KGHSH, CDR2 LQKENI.

The CDR3 loop is CASSSTGSRGTGELFF. Written as DNA, the CDR3 is TGTGCCAGCAGTTCGACAGGGTCTCGGGGCACCGGGGAGCTGTTTTTT. The chain employs TRBV6-5 and TRBJ2-2; 7 bases match TRBD1. The trim removed 4 bases at V and 4 bases at J, leaving 9 bases unmatched. In germline, CDR1 is MNHEY, CDR2 SVGAGI. CDR3 length: 16 amino acids.